This record looks at one TCR beta chain sequence and its context. The antigen this receptor binds is unknown. Per-nucleotide qualities are absent, and no much larger clonotype sits a single base away. Whole blood was collected in K2EDTA tubes by collaborating institutions according to the institutions' own protocols. Collaborator samples were shipped for TCRbeta analysis as frozen whole blood, isolated PBMCs, or DNA extracted from either sample type. This record belongs to a study of blood T cell repertoires in COVID-19 (dated by TCRdb to between 2020 and 2021). In the study overall: Samples from collaborators originated in the United States, Italy and Spain and spanned both the acute and convalescent phases of COVID-19. The material from the prospective study consisted of cDNA or gDNA derived from T cells, B-cell-depleted T cells, or PBMCs. The dataset comprised deeply sampled blood TCRbeta repertoires from subjects exposed to, actively infected with, or recovered from COVID-19. The repertoires were released in a freely available public database intended as a resource for research on the immune response to SARS-CoV-2. Samples were obtained from the ongoing ImmuneRACE study (first 160 participants) and from 1,254 subjects provided by 6 global collaborators. Sample metadata almost always included a de-identified subject ID, COVID-19 status, age in years and sex. Where available, HLA class I and class II types were obtained from metadata supplied by the sample provider rather than from assay-based typing. Beyond this particular receptor, the publication reports: Clinical and demographic metadata were provided uncurated, with the amount varying by source and participant.

As encoded in the germline V gene (reference sequence), CDR1 is SEHNR while CDR2 is FQNEAQ. The CDR3, from cysteine to phenylalanine, totals 16 residues. Just the 48-base CDR3 DNA is kept, in frame starting at base 1. Between the V and J ends, shortened by 5 bases and 0 bases respectively, the junction contains 13 bases. TCRbeta CDR3 regions were amplified from genomic DNA by means of the immunoSEQ Assay, a bias-controlled multiplex PCR. The authors' pipeline ran thus. The number of nucleated cells in each sample was estimated by amplification of reference gene primers within the assay. To quantify the absolute abundance of each unique TCRbeta CDR3 rearrangement, sequence reads were collapsed and filtered. For each sample, productive Simpson clonality was calculated as the square root of Simpson's diversity index over productive rearrangements. TCRdb mirrors the immuneACCESS table, restricted to in-frame sequences. Some clones are absent from its copies; in checked studies, under half trace to an unresolved V gene, and the reason for the others is unknown. V, J and clone size were drawn from that table, and D and trimming were deduced from the DNA. This sample gives roughly 79,000 clones in total; approximately 88% of them show up just once. The ten largest account for around 6.7% of the sample.

What was sequenced was peripheral blood. The rearranged chain carries TRBV7-9 and TRBJ1-4; the D gene is unclear. The sequence came from a woman in her 50s with acute or convalescent COVID-19. Here the CDR3 is given as CASSREGVATNEKLFF. The bases are TGTGCCAGCAGCCGAGAGGGTGTTGCAACTAATGAAAAACTGTTTTTT.